These T cell receptor beta chains were read from a single sample in a study of radiation and T cells in renal cell carcinoma. TCRdb's table, derived via immunoSEQ multiplex PCR, lists solely in-frame clones and lacks some. Of over 120,000 clones in the sample, 70% to 90% were seen once. The sequencing here drew on blood, taken from a patient whose treatment included radiotherapy and nephrectomy. These receptors came from a woman aged 45-65 years with renal cell carcinoma. CDR3s include the opening cysteine and the closing phenylalanine or tryptophan. The D gene is left open where the match is weak. Size tells how often a clone was seen (once, few, many) or the class of an expanded clone, and some rows leave it out.

D gene	clone size	V gene	J gene	CDR3 protein	CDR3 DNA
TRBD1	-	TRBV6-1	TRBJ1-1	CANRQETGWRTEAFF	TGTGCCAACCGGCAGGAGACAGGGTGGCGGACTGAAGCTTTCTTT
TRBD1	-	TRBV6-5	TRBJ1-5	CASSGSRDRVQPQHF	TGTGCCAGCAGCGGATCCCGGGACAGGGTTCAGCCCCAGCATTTT
-	-	TRBV7-2	TRBJ2-1	CASSLQAGDYNEQFF	TGTGCCAGCAGCCTACAGGCGGGTGACTACAATGAGCAGTTCTTC
-	-	TRBV29-1	TRBJ1-1	CSVEDRGTTEAFF	TGCAGCGTTGAAGATCGGGGGACCACTGAAGCTTTCTTT
-	-	TRBV2	TRBJ1-2	CASRRGAGGGYTF	TGTGCCAGCAGGAGGGGTGCCGGGGGTGGCTACACCTTC
TRBD1	-	TRBV9	TRBJ1-2	CASSVGTGLDGYTF	TGTGCCAGCAGCGTAGGGACAGGGCTTGATGGCTACACCTTC
-	-	TRBV2	TRBJ1-1	CASRVLGKGNTEAFF	TGTGCCAGCAGGGTTCTGGGTAAGGGGAACACTGAAGCTTTCTTT
-	-	TRBV4-3	TRBJ1-1	CASSQEVVAGMNTEAFF	TGCGCCAGCAGCCAAGAAGTGGTCGCAGGGATGAACACTGAAGCTTTCTTT
-	-	TRBV5-5	TRBJ1-2	CASSSARNSYGYTF	TGTGCCAGCAGCTCCGCCCGTAATAGCTATGGCTACACCTTC
-	-	TRBV19	TRBJ1-6	CASSRTGNNSPLHF	TGTGCCAGTAGTCGGACGGGGAATAATTCACCCCTCCACTTT
TRBD1	-	TRBV6-1	TRBJ2-5	CASRWTGEETQYF	TGTGCCAGCAGATGGACAGGGGAAGAGACCCAGTACTTC
-	once	TRBV19	TRBJ1-3	CASSITEGLSGNTIYF	TGTGCCAGTAGTATTACAGAGGGGCTTTCTGGAAACACCATATATTTT
TRBD1	-	TRBV9	TRBJ1-6	CASSARQGYNSPLHF	TGTGCCAGCAGCGCTCGACAGGGTTATAATTCACCCCTCCACTTT
-	-	TRBV7-9	TRBJ1-5	CASSLANSNQPQHF	TGTGCCAGCAGCTTAGCGAACAGCAATCAGCCCCAGCATTTT
TRBD2	-	TRBV10-2	TRBJ2-2	CASMDVIAGGTGELFF	TGCGCCAGCATGGACGTTATTGCGGGGGGCACCGGGGAGCTGTTTTTT
TRBD2	-	TRBV25-1	TRBJ2-3	CASSDTGLAGNTDTQYF	TGTGCCAGCAGTGACACGGGACTAGCGGGGAACACAGATACGCAGTATTTT
-	-	TRBV5-1	TRBJ2-3	CASSLEGRGGTDTQYF	TGCGCCAGCAGCTTGGAGGGTCGAGGGGGCACAGATACGCAGTATTTT
-	-	TRBV5-1	TRBJ1-1	CASSLSGRGTEAFF	TGCGCCAGCAGCTTATCAGGGAGGGGCACTGAAGCTTTCTTT
-	-	TRBV6-5	TRBJ1-1	CASSYSFLTNTEAFF	TGTGCCAGCAGTTACTCTTTTCTGACGAACACTGAAGCTTTCTTT
TRBD1	-	TRBV5-1	TRBJ1-2	CASSLDGTVNGYTF	TGCGCCAGCAGCTTGGATGGGACAGTTAATGGCTACACCTTC
TRBD1	once	TRBV15	TRBJ1-2	CATSKPGQGRDGYTF	TGTGCCACCAGCAAGCCGGGACAGGGAAGAGATGGCTACACCTTC
-	few	TRBV19	TRBJ1-2	CASTKLKGDYGYTF	TGTGCCAGTACCAAGCTTAAGGGGGATTATGGCTACACCTTC
-	-	TRBV7-2	TRBJ1-6	CASSLGQRRAPLHF	TGTGCCAGCAGCTTAGGACAGCGAAGGGCACCCCTCCACTTT
-	-	TRBV5-6	TRBJ1-2	CASTLPLQQGYGYTF	TGTGCCAGCACCTTACCCTTACAGCAGGGATATGGCTACACCTTC
-	-	TRBV6-5	TRBJ1-2	CASSYRQVSNYGYTF	TGTGCCAGCAGTTACCGACAGGTGTCTAACTATGGCTACACCTTC
-	-	TRBV5-1	TRBJ2-5	CASSLQIQETQYF	TGCGCCAGCAGCTTGCAAATCCAAGAGACCCAGTACTTC
-	-	TRBV2	TRBJ1-4	CASSESRVSLFF	TGTGCCAGCAGTGAGTCCAGGGTGTCACTGTTTTTT
-	-	TRBV11-2	TRBJ1-2	CASSLDGYYGYTF	TGTGCCAGCAGCTTGGACGGATACTATGGCTACACCTTC
-	once	TRBV7-8	TRBJ1-3	CASSTRGGLGENTIYF	TGTGCCAGCAGCACACGGGGGGGGCTAGGAGAAAACACCATATATTTT
TRBD1	once	TRBV7-9	TRBJ2-7	CASSLAGGASYEQYF	TGTGCCAGCAGCTTAGCAGGGGGCGCGTCCTACGAGCAGTACTTC
-	-	TRBV5-1	TRBJ2-5	CASSLVGREETQYF	TGCGCCAGCAGCTTGGTTGGTAGAGAAGAGACCCAGTACTTC
-	-	TRBV18	TRBJ1-5	CASSTGPNQPQHF	TGTGCCAGCTCAACCGGACCGAATCAGCCCCAGCATTTT